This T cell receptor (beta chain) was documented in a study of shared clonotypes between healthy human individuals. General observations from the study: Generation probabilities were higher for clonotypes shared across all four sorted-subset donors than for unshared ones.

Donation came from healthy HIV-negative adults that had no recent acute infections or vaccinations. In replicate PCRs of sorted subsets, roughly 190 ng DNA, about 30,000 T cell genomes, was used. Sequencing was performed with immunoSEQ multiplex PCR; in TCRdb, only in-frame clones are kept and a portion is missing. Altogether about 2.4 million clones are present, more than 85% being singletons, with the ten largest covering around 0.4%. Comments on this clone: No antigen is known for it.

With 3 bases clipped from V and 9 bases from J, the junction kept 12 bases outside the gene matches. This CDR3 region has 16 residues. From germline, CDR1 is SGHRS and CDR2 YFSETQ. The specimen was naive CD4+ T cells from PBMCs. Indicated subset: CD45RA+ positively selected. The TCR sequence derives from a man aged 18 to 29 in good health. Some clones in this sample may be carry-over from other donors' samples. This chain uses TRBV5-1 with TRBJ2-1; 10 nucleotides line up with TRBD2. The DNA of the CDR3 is TGCGCCAGCAGCTCCGCTAGCGGGAGCCGCTTGGTTGAGCAGTTCTTC. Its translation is CASSSASGSRLVEQFF.